One sample yielded the 26 T cell receptor beta chains listed below, sequenced in a study of T cell changes during pregnancy in multiple sclerosis. The data were produced by immunoSEQ multiplex PCR, yet TCRdb's version contains in-frame clones alone and is incomplete. The data show under 150,000 clones, roughly 95% seen once. Sequences were derived from peripheral blood, sampled after pregnancy. These receptors were collected from a female donor with multiple sclerosis, enrolled in a pregnancy study.

The chain is built from TRBV9 and TRBJ2-7; 7 bases agree with TRBD1. The J segment lost 5 bases and the V segment lost 2 bases, leaving 7 bases of the junction unmatched. The CDR3 has 14 residues. Germline lookup yields CDR1 SGDLS and CDR2 YYNGEE. The CDR3, as DNA: TGTGCCAGCAGCGTTACAGGGGTTTCCGACGAGCAGTACTTC. Translation gives CASSVTGVSDEQYF.

In this sample, this clone turned up a few times. The chain couples TRBV13 to TRBJ2-7; 10 bases match TRBD1. Trimming cost V 6 bases and J 5 bases; bases outside gene matches: 4. Germline V lookup: CDR1 PRHDT, CDR2 FYEKMQ (reference sequence). There are 13 residues in the CDR3. This CDR3 reads CASSRQGADEQYF. The CDR3 DNA sequence: TGTGCCAGCAGTAGACAGGGGGCAGACGAGCAGTACTTC.

The gene calls are TRBV9 and TRBJ2-2, with no clear D. The germline V gene has CDR1 SGDLS and CDR2 YYNGEE. The CDR3 covers 13 residues. V dropped 3 bases and J dropped 5 bases, with 8 bases sitting between them. The CDR3 reads CASSAQKTGELFF. Here the CDR3 DNA reads TGTGCCAGCAGCGCACAGAAGACCGGGGAGCTGTTTTTT.

V gene TRBV25-1 combines with J gene TRBJ2-1; 11 bases are shared with TRBD1. V shed 2 bases and J 4 bases; nucleotides not matched to a gene: 4. From germline, CDR1 is MGHDK and CDR2 SYGVNS. CDR3 length: 16 residues. The CDR3 region is CASSEGQGAIYNEQFF. Written as DNA, the CDR3 is TGTGCCAGCAGTGAAGGACAGGGGGCGATTTACAATGAGCAGTTCTTC.

The rearrangement joins TRBV7-9 to TRBJ1-2; TRBD1 agrees at 8 bases. CDR3 length equals 14 residues. J gave up 4 bases and V 1 base, and 2 bases lay outside the gene matches. Germline-derived CDR1 and CDR2 are SEHNR and FQNEAQ (reference sequence). CDR3 region: CASSLGDRTYGYTF. In DNA, the CDR3 is TGTGCCAGCAGCTTAGGGGACAGGACCTATGGCTACACCTTC.

This chain connects TRBV5-4 to TRBJ2-2; 10 bases map to TRBD2. This CDR3 region has 16 residues. Trimming removed 4 bases from V and 5 bases from J; junction bases left unmatched: 8. Germline loops: CDR1 SGHNT, CDR2 YYREEE (reference sequence). The CDR3 DNA reads TGTGCCAGCAGCCCGCGAAGCGGGAGGGCGACCGGGGAGCTGTTTTTT. Its protein is CASSPRSGRATGELFF.

The chain employs TRBV7-2 and TRBJ2-7; TRBD2 aligns across 11 bases. Germline CDR1 is SGHTA and CDR2 is FQGNSA. The V segment lost 3 bases and the J segment 0 bases; nucleotides outside the gene matches: 10. This CDR3 region has 18 residues. DNA of the CDR3: TGTGCCAGCAGCTTCAAACCGGGACTAGCGGTTAGCTCCTACGAGCAGTACTTC. It is translated as CASSFKPGLAVSSYEQYF.

This chain joins TRBV7-8 and TRBJ2-7; no reliable D call. From germline, CDR1 is SGHVS and CDR2 FQNEAQ. Between the trimmed V and J ends, which lost 1 base and 1 base, there was a span of 8 bases. The CDR3 has 14 amino acids. CDR3 DNA sequence: TGTGCCAGCAGCTTAGACGCGGCTTCCTACGAGCAGTACTTC. This sequence encodes CASSLDAASYEQYF.

In nucleotides, the CDR3 is TGTGCCAGCTCACGCGGGACTAGCGGGAGGTATGAGCAGTTCTTC. This translates into CASSRGTSGRYEQFF. This rearrangement joins TRBV18 to TRBJ2-1; TRBD2 aligns across 15 bases. J gave up 8 bases and V 4 bases, and 3 bases lay outside the gene matches. Germline V gives CDR1 KGHSH, CDR2 LQKENI. The CDR3 loop spans 15 amino acids.

The chain couples TRBV19 to TRBJ2-5, with 11 bases matching TRBD2. V gave up 1 base and J gave up 3 bases; unmatched junction bases: 13. CDR1 and CDR2 from the germline V gene are LNHDA and SQIVND (reference sequence). The CDR3 sequence is 19 residues long. The CDR3 nucleotides read TGTGCCAGTAGTATAGCGTTTGCTAGCGGGAGGAGGGGCGAAGAGACCCAGTACTTC. This encodes CASSIAFASGRRGEETQYF.

The gene calls are TRBV19 and TRBJ2-3; maybe TRBD2 (5 bases). Deletions cut 1 base from V and 2 bases from J, with 10 bases between. The CDR3 contains 15 residues. Per germline, CDR1 LNHDA and CDR2 SQIVND (reference sequence). For the CDR3, the DNA is TGTGCCAGTAGTATAGGGGGAGCCCTCACAGATACGCAGTATTTT. Translated: CASSIGGALTDTQYF.

The chain combines TRBV19 with TRBJ2-1; 7 nucleotides agree with TRBD2. This CDR3 region has 15 residues. The germline V gene has CDR1 LNHDA and CDR2 SQIVND (reference sequence). After removal of 3 bases from V and 3 bases from J, the junction contained 5 bases not matched to a gene. Here the CDR3 reads CASSMGLAVYNEQFF. The DNA for the CDR3 is TGTGCCAGTAGTATGGGGCTAGCGGTCTACAATGAGCAGTTCTTC.

The count of this clone is one. The gene calls are TRBV5-1 and TRBJ2-3; TRBD1 aligns across 7 bases. The J segment lost 5 bases and the V segment lost 0 bases, leaving 12 bases of the junction unmatched. Germline V gene lookup returns CDR1 SGHRS and CDR2 YFSETQ. CDR3 length: 17 amino acids. Here the CDR3 reads CASSLVPGGIGGDTQYF. The CDR3 DNA sequence: TGCGCCAGCAGCTTGGTGCCAGGGGGTATTGGTGGAGATACGCAGTATTTT.

The chain recombines TRBV18 with TRBJ2-7, with 7 bases identical to TRBD2. Germline trimming cut 4 bases from V and 4 bases from J; bases unmatched to any gene: 7. Germline lookup yields CDR1 KGHSH and CDR2 LQKENI. This CDR3 is 14 amino acids long. CDR3 bases: TGTGCCAGCTCACGGACTAGAGTTGGGTACGAGCAGTACTTC. Residues: CASSRTRVGYEQYF.

A single count supports this clone. The chain combines TRBV15 with TRBJ2-6, with D unresolved. V lost 5 bases and J 0 bases, leaving 8 bases between the germline ends. Germline V lookup: CDR1 LNHNV, CDR2 YYDKDF (reference sequence). The CDR3 spans 15 residues. The CDR3 coding sequence is TGTGCCACCAGCGATCACACCTCTGGGGCCAACGTCCTGACTTTC. Its protein product is CATSDHTSGANVLTF. The whole variable domain, filled in from reference TRBV15 and TRBJ2-6, reads DAMVIQNPRYQVTQFGKPVTLSCSQTLNHNVMYWYQQKSSQAPKLLFHYYDKDFNNEADTPDNFQSRRPNTSFCFLDIRSPGLGDTAMYLCATSDHTSGANVLTFGAGSRLTVL.

The chain employs TRBV15 and TRBJ2-1; D unclear. V lost 0 bases and J 3 bases, leaving 6 bases between the germline ends. CDR1 and CDR2 (germline): LNHNV, YYDKDF (reference sequence). The CDR3 spans 14 residues. The DNA for the CDR3 is TGTGCCACCAGCAGAGATTCGGTCTACAATGAGCAGTTCTTC. It specifies CATSRDSVYNEQFF.

DNA for the CDR3: TGTGCCTGGAGTCCGGGGATCGGGGAGCTGTTTTTT. This gives the protein CAWSPGIGELFF. The chain recombines TRBV30 with TRBJ2-2; D might be TRBD2 (5 bases). Germline V gives CDR1 GTSNPN, CDR2 SVGIG (reference sequence). V was trimmed by 2 bases and J by 7 bases, leaving 8 bases between them. This CDR3 has 12 residues.

The rearrangement joins TRBV9 to TRBJ2-3; TRBD2 matches at 8 bases. The J segment lost 3 bases and the V segment lost 0 bases, leaving 9 bases of the junction unmatched. From germline, CDR1 is SGDLS and CDR2 YYNGEE. The CDR3 sequence is 17 residues long. In DNA form, the CDR3 reads TGTGCCAGCAGCGTAGACCCCGGGAGGGTCCGGACAGATACGCAGTATTTT. Translation: CASSVDPGRVRTDTQYF.

The chain couples TRBV11-2 to TRBJ1-1; no reliable D call. CDR1 and CDR2 (germline): SGHAT, FQNNGV. The CDR3 has 15 amino acids. V lost 0 bases and J 0 bases, leaving 8 bases between the germline ends. The CDR3 DNA reads as TGTGCCAGCAGCTTAGAAGGCGGTGTGAACACTGAAGCTTTCTTT. Translation gives CASSLEGGVNTEAFF.

The rearrangement links TRBV14 to TRBJ2-1; 10 bases are shared with TRBD2. Germline loops: CDR1 SGHDN, CDR2 FVKESK. V was pared by 0 bases and J by 7 bases, with 9 bases of the junction left unmatched. The CDR3 extends over 17 amino acids. This chain's CDR3 is CASSQETGLARVNEQFF. CDR3 nucleotide sequence: TGTGCCAGCAGCCAAGAGACGGGACTAGCGCGTGTGAATGAGCAGTTCTTC.

The chain couples TRBV10-3 to TRBJ2-1; 9 bases agree with TRBD2. Germline V lookup: CDR1 ENHRY, CDR2 SYGVKD. V lost 4 bases and J lost 7; bases outside the gene matches: 5. The CDR3 consists of 14 residues. In DNA, the CDR3 is TGTGCCATCAGTGCTCTAGCGGGATTTAATGAGCAGTTCTTC. It yields the protein CAISALAGFNEQFF.

CDR3: CASAQEGDYEQYF. DNA of the CDR3: TGTGCCAGCGCACAGGAAGGCGACTACGAGCAGTACTTC. The chain uses TRBV5-5 and TRBJ2-7; maybe TRBD1 (5 bases). The CDR3 runs to 13 residues. Germline V gene lookup returns CDR1 SGHKS and CDR2 YYEKEE (reference sequence). With 7 bases removed from V and 3 bases from J, the gap between germline ends came to 14 bases.

The chain recombines TRBV7-6 with TRBJ2-7, with D tentatively TRBD1 (6 bases). V was trimmed by 5 bases and J by 4 bases, leaving 12 bases between them. The CDR3 length is 13 residues. The germline V gene has CDR1 SGHVS and CDR2 FNYEAQ. This CDR3 reads CASSPLQGYEQYF. The CDR3 DNA reads as TGTGCCAGCAGCCCTCTACAGGGATACGAGCAGTACTTC.

The chain is built from TRBV9 and TRBJ2-7; TRBD2 matches at 11 bases. CDR1 SGDLS and CDR2 YYNGEE come from the germline V gene. There are 15 residues in the CDR3. V lost 3 bases to trimming and J lost 3 bases; unmatched junction nucleotides: 5. The CDR3 DNA reads TGTGCCAGCAGCGAAGGGACTAGCGGTTTCTACGAGCAGTACTTC. It codes for CASSEGTSGFYEQYF.

The gene calls are TRBV15 and TRBJ2-2; weak D call: TRBD2 (5 bases). The CDR3 sequence is 16 residues long. CDR1 is LNHNV, CDR2 YYDKDF, per germline (reference sequence). With 0 bases removed from V and 8 bases from J, the gap between germline ends came to 16 bases. The CDR3 sequence is CATSRESTTLGGELFF. The CDR3 bases are TGTGCCACCAGCAGAGAGTCGACTACGCTCGGGGGGGAGCTGTTTTTT. Combining the CDR3 with reference TRBV15 and TRBJ2-2 gives the whole variable domain DAMVIQNPRYQVTQFGKPVTLSCSQTLNHNVMYWYQQKSSQAPKLLFHYYDKDFNNEADTPDNFQSRRPNTSFCFLDIRSPGLGDTAMYLCATSRESTTLGGELFFGEGSRLTVL.

The chain employs TRBV7-8 and TRBJ2-6, with no clear D. V gave up 3 bases and J gave up 2 bases, with 11 bases separating them. CDR1 SGHVS and CDR2 FQNEAQ come from the germline V gene. The CDR3 runs 16 residues. The chain's CDR3 is CASSFLRLAGANVLTF. Here the CDR3 DNA reads TGTGCCAGCAGCTTTTTGAGGTTAGCTGGGGCCAACGTCCTGACTTTC.